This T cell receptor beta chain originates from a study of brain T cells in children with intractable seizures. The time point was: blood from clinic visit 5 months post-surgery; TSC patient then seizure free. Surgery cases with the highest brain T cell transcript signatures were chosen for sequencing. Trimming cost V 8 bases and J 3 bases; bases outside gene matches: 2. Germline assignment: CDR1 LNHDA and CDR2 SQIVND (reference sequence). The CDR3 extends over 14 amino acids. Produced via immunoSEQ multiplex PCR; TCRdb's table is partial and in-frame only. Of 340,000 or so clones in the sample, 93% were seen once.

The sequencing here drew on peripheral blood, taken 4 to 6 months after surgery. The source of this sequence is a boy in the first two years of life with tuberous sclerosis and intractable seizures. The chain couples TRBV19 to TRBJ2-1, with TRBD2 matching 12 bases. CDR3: CASGLAGRYNEQFF. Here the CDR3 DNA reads TGTGCCAGTGGACTAGCGGGACGCTACAATGAGCAGTTCTTC.